This T cell receptor (beta chain) was captured in a study of shared clonotypes between healthy human individuals. Whole-study results and caveats: Sharing of clonotypes among donors was expected to vary with sequencing depth.

Source study methods: ImmunoSEQ output held junction-only sequences without quality scores, so filtering differed. Assay: immunoSEQ multiplex PCR; the TCRdb copy retains only in-frame clones and omits some. V and J calls and clone size follow that table, whereas D and trimming were derived from the DNA. The sample shows hundreds of thousands of clones, more than 70% of them seen only once. Donors were healthy HIV-negative adults without recent acute infections or vaccinations. Each sample came from a Caucasian adult donor living in Nashville, Tennessee. Of note for this clone: Its antigen is still unknown.

The CDR3 totals 14 residues. The germline V gene encodes CDR1 ENHRY and CDR2 SYGVKD. Trimming cost V 6 bases and J 7 bases, with 16 bases left between them. This TCR derives from a woman aged 25 to 39 in good health. Sequenced input: memory CD4+ T cells sorted from blood. Subset here: CD45RA-negative fraction. This sequence joins TRBV10-3 and TRBJ2-1, with D perhaps matching TRBD2 (5 bases). The CDR3 DNA follows: TGTGCCATCAGCTCCGCCGAGGGTGCAAATGAGCAGTTCTTC. This translates into CAISSAEGANEQFF.